One sample yielded the 26 T cell receptor beta chains listed below, sequenced in a study of cytomegalovirus exposure and HLA in healthy donors. The primer mix had 60 Vbeta and 13 Jbeta primers. Repertoires were generated with immunoSEQ multiplex PCR, while TCRdb's copy carries only in-frame clones and drops some. Among about 170,000 clones, approximately 81% were seen once, and the ten largest hold about 1.5%. Material for sequencing was PBMCs. The receptor source for this set is a male donor in good health and CMV-seronegative.

The chain carries TRBV6-8 and TRBJ2-2; 8 positions match TRBD2. This CDR3 contains 15 residues. J gave up 7 bases and V 6 bases, and 10 bases lay outside the gene matches. CDR1 MNHGY and CDR2 SAAAGT come from the germline V gene. The CDR3 DNA follows: TGTGCCAGCAGCCCTCTAGCGGGTGGAAACGGGGAGCTGTTTTTT. It specifies CASSPLAGGNGELFF.

The chain joins TRBV9 to TRBJ2-1; D is undetermined. Germline CDR1 and CDR2: SGDLS and YYNGEE. V gave up 3 bases and J gave up 0 bases, with 13 bases separating them. CDR3 size: 16 residues. The CDR3 nucleotides are TGTGCCAGCAGCGGTGATGGGCAAAGCTCCTACAATGAGCAGTTCTTC. It translates to CASSGDGQSSYNEQFF.

Comment on this clone: At one of its ends the junction is not consistent with the germline gene, which may arise from a read error. The chain is built from TRBV7-9 and TRBJ1-5; perhaps TRBD1 as D (5 bases). Germline CDR1 and CDR2: SEHNR and FQNEAQ (reference sequence). The CDR3 totals 14 residues. The CDR3 DNA reads TGTTCCAGCAGCCAAGGGGAATCCAATCAGCCCCAGCATTTT. Translation: CSSSQGESNQPQHF.

J is TRBJ1-1 and V is TRBV28; D uncertain. V lost 6 bases and J 1 base, leaving 3 bases between the germline ends. Germline loops: CDR1 MDHEN, CDR2 SYDVKM. The length of the CDR3 is 11 residues. CDR3 residues: CASSGNTEAFF. CDR3 coding DNA: TGTGCCAGCAGCGGGAACACTGAAGCTTTCTTT.

In its sample, this clone was seen once. The chain recombines TRBV9 with TRBJ2-3, with 14 bases fitting TRBD2. Germline CDR1 SGDLS, CDR2 YYNGEE. The CDR3 runs 18 residues. With 4 bases clipped from V and 2 bases from J, the junction kept 9 bases outside the gene matches. The CDR3 region has the DNA TGTGCCAGCAGCACGACTAGCGGGGGGGCGTTTGTCACAGATACGCAGTATTTT. It specifies CASSTTSGGAFVTDTQYF.

The rearrangement links TRBV11-2 to TRBJ2-3, with 8 bases fitting TRBD2. This CDR3 contains 19 residues. Unmatched junction bases numbered 20, after V lost 0 bases and J lost 9 bases. The germline V gene encodes CDR1 SGHAT and CDR2 FQNNGV. The CDR3 DNA is TGTGCCAGCAGCTTAGATGAGCTACGCCCGGGACTAGAAGCGGGGACGCAGTATTTT. This translates into CASSLDELRPGLEAGTQYF.

This clone was counted between two and nine times. The rearrangement links TRBV27 to TRBJ2-7; 8 nucleotides align to TRBD1. Germline-derived CDR1 and CDR2 are MNHEY and SMNVEV (reference sequence). CDR3 length: 12 residues. The V and J ends lost 6 bases and 6 bases, in that order; junction bases with no gene match: 4. The CDR3 here is CASRPGTGEQYF. The CDR3 DNA is TGTGCCAGCAGACCCGGGACAGGCGAGCAGTACTTC.

This chain joins TRBV10-3 and TRBJ2-2; 13 nucleotides match TRBD2. V shed 7 bases, J shed 1 base, and the junction held 3 bases outside the gene matches. Germline CDR1 reads ENHRY; CDR2 reads SYGVKD. The CDR3 is 16 residues long. In nucleotides, the CDR3 is TGTGCCATCAAGGGGACTAGCGGGGAGAACACCGGGGAGCTGTTTTTT. Translating gives CAIKGTSGENTGELFF.

The chain has TRBV9 and TRBJ2-1, with 7 bases identical to TRBD2. Germline V CDR1 and CDR2: SGDLS, YYNGEE. The CDR3 sequence is 15 residues long. V lost 0 bases and J lost 3; bases outside the gene matches: 3. The CDR3 nucleotides read TGTGCCAGCAGCGTAGCGGGGAGGGTCTACAATGAGCAGTTCTTC. Translating it yields CASSVAGRVYNEQFF.

V is TRBV11-1 and J is TRBJ2-7, with a possible D match to TRBD1 (5 bases). The V end was cut by 1 base, the J end by 4 bases, with 17 bases between. Germline loops: CDR1 SGHAT, CDR2 FQDESV (reference sequence). This CDR3 is built from 16 residues. DNA of the CDR3: TGTGCCAGCAGCTTAGTGTTCGACAGCGCCCCTTACGAGCAGTACTTC. Translated: CASSLVFDSAPYEQYF.

The CDR3: CASSLPGTGAPSYNEQFF. DNA of the CDR3: TGTGCCAGCAGTCTCCCTGGGACAGGCGCCCCCTCCTACAATGAGCAGTTCTTC. The chain carries TRBV28 and TRBJ2-1; TRBD1 aligns across 8 bases. The CDR3 is 18 amino acids. Trimming at V came to 5 bases and at J to 0 bases, leaving 12 bases not matched to a gene. Germline V CDR1 and CDR2: MDHEN, SYDVKM.

V usage is TRBV7-9 and J usage is TRBJ1-1; D perhaps matches TRBD1 (5 bases). Germline lookup yields CDR1 SEHNR and CDR2 FQNEAQ (reference sequence). With 6 bases removed from V and 0 bases from J, the gap between germline ends came to 11 bases. This CDR3 spans 14 amino acids. The CDR3 loop reads CASSPQALNTEAFF. The CDR3 DNA is TGTGCCAGCAGTCCACAGGCATTGAACACTGAAGCTTTCTTT.

In this sample, this clone turned up a few times. J is TRBJ1-5 and V is TRBV29-1, with 8 bases fitting TRBD1. The CDR3 is 13 amino acids. The germline V gene encodes CDR1 SQVTM and CDR2 ANQGSEA. Trimming at V came to 7 bases and at J to 5 bases, leaving 7 bases not matched to a gene. This CDR3 reads CSAQQGGDQPQHF. The CDR3 coding sequence is TGCAGCGCCCAACAGGGGGGCGATCAGCCCCAGCATTTT. Full variable domain (missing parts from reference TRBV29-1 and TRBJ1-5): SAVISQKPSRDICQRGTSLTIQCQVDSQVTMMFWYRQQPGQSLTLIATANQGSEATYESGFVIDKFPISRPNLTFSTLTVSNMSPEDSSIYLCSAQQGGDQPQHFGDGTRLSIL.

The V gene is TRBV28, the J gene TRBJ2-1; 10 positions match TRBD2. The germline CDR1 and CDR2 sequences are MDHEN and SYDVKM. CDR3 length: 12 residues. Trimming took 3 bases from V and 16 from J; bases not matched to a gene: 6. CDR3 nucleotides: TGTGCCAGCAGTTTTGGAGCGGGAGGGAGTTTCTTC. This sequence encodes CASSFGAGGSFF.

The V gene is TRBV9, the J gene TRBJ2-3; 10 positions agree with TRBD2. This CDR3 is built from 20 residues. The germline V gene has CDR1 SGDLS and CDR2 YYNGEE. V lost 4 bases to trimming and J lost 0 bases; unmatched junction nucleotides: 17. The CDR3 region is CASSTRGVAGGTTSTDTQYF. The CDR3 DNA is TGTGCCAGCAGCACTCGGGGGGTAGCGGGGGGCACAACTAGCACAGATACGCAGTATTTT. The entire variable domain, with the rest obtained from reference TRBV9 and TRBJ2-3, is as follows: DSGVTQTPKHLITATGQRVTLRCSPRSGDLSVYWYQQSLDQGLQFLIQYYNGEERAKGNILERFSAQQFPDLHSELNLSSLELGDSALYFCASSTRGVAGGTTSTDTQYFGPGTRLTVL.

This sequence joins TRBV6-5 and TRBJ1-2; 7 bases are a match to TRBD1. V shed 0 bases and J 0 bases; nucleotides not matched to a gene: 4. Per the germline V gene, CDR1 is MNHEY and CDR2 is SVGAGI. This CDR3 comprises 16 residues. CDR3 DNA sequence: TGTGCCAGCAGTTACTCCCGACAGGGAGCTAACTATGGCTACACCTTC. Amino acid sequence: CASSYSRQGANYGYTF.

Details on this clone: One end of the junction varies from germline; a read error may be responsible. The V call is TRBV7-9, the J call TRBJ2-7; no clear D. Per the germline V gene, CDR1 is SEHNR and CDR2 is FQNEAQ (reference sequence). The CDR3 totals 12 residues. CDR3 bases: TGTTCCAGCAGCTTCTGGAGCCTCGAGCAGTACTTC. Translated, it gives CSSSFWSLEQYF.

The chain employs TRBV20-1 and TRBJ1-1, with no clear D. The CDR3 totals 11 residues. Germline CDR1 is DFQATT and CDR2 is SNEGSKA (reference sequence). Trimming took off 3 bases at V and 11 bases at J, with 13 bases between the two ends. The CDR3 sequence is CSARDSPEAFF. In DNA form, the CDR3 reads TGCAGTGCTAGGGATTCTCCGGAGGCTTTCTTT.

The gene calls are TRBV18 and TRBJ2-5; TRBD1 might be the D (6 bases). With 11 bases removed from V and 2 bases from J, the gap between germline ends came to 15 bases. There are 13 residues in the CDR3. Germline-derived CDR1 and CDR2 are KGHSH and LQKENI. The CDR3 DNA reads TGTGCCGGTTCCCAAGGGGGACAAGAGACCCAGTACTTC. This encodes CAGSQGGQETQYF.

The chain links TRBV5-1 to TRBJ1-1, with TRBD1 matching over 9 bases. V trimming: 1 base; J trimming: 5 bases; junction bases outside the gene matches: 18. From germline, CDR1 is SGHRS and CDR2 YFSETQ. The CDR3 spans 19 residues. The CDR3 DNA sequence: TGCGCCAGCAGCTTGTCCCCACCACGGGACAGGGTCTTAAGGACTGAAGCTTTCTTT. Protein sequence: CASSLSPPRDRVLRTEAFF.

The gene calls are TRBV19 and TRBJ2-2; D is undetermined. V was cut by 5 bases and J by 6 bases, with 7 bases left in between. Germline V gives CDR1 LNHDA, CDR2 SQIVND (reference sequence). The CDR3 runs 12 residues. Written as DNA, the CDR3 is TGTGCCAGTAGTCCCCTCCCCGGGGAGCTGTTTTTT. As protein: CASSPLPGELFF.

The chain links TRBV5-5 to TRBJ1-2; possibly TRBD1 for D (6 bases). With 0 bases removed from V and 4 bases from J, the gap between germline ends came to 13 bases. This CDR3 spans 15 amino acids. Germline lookup yields CDR1 SGHKS and CDR2 YYEKEE (reference sequence). The DNA of the CDR3 is TGTGCCAGCAGCTTGGGAGACACAGGGATCTATGGCTACACCTTC. As protein: CASSLGDTGIYGYTF.

This clone showed up just once. The rearrangement links TRBV5-6 to TRBJ1-6; D uncertain. Germline V gene data show CDR1 as SGHDT and CDR2 as YYEEEE. Trimming took 4 bases from V and 10 from J, leaving 15 bases between them. The CDR3 is 14 amino acids. The CDR3 DNA follows: TGTGCCAGCAGCCCCTGGGAGTACGGATCACCCCTCCACTTT. Its translation: CASSPWEYGSPLHF. The full variable domain, completed using reference TRBV5-6 and TRBJ1-6, is DAGVTQSPTHLIKTRGQQVTLRCSPKSGHDTVSWYQQALGQGPQFIFQYYEEEERQRGNFPDRFSGHQFPNYSSELNVNALLLGDSALYLCASSPWEYGSPLHFGNGTRLTVT.

This clone showed up just a few times. The V call is TRBV5-6, the J call TRBJ2-2; the match to TRBD1 covers 10 bases. The junction had 6 bases not matched to a gene; V was cut back by 3 bases and J by 7 bases. The CDR3 runs 15 residues. Germline-derived CDR1 and CDR2 are SGHDT and YYEEEE. CDR3: CASSWTGQGFGELFF. DNA of the CDR3: TGTGCCAGCAGCTGGACGGGACAGGGGTTCGGGGAGCTGTTTTTT. Full variable domain (outside the CDR3, taken from reference TRBV5-6 and TRBJ2-2): DAGVTQSPTHLIKTRGQQVTLRCSPKSGHDTVSWYQQALGQGPQFIFQYYEEEERQRGNFPDRFSGHQFPNYSSELNVNALLLGDSALYLCASSWTGQGFGELFFGEGSRLTVL.

This chain's CDR3 is CASSLLKLTGPRGFAFF. CDR3 coding DNA: TGTGCCAGCAGCTTATTAAAGTTGACAGGACCCCGAGGGTTTGCTTTCTTT. The chain carries TRBV5-6 and TRBJ1-1; D perhaps matches TRBD1 (6 bases). CDR3 length equals 17 residues. V shed 2 bases and J shed 11 bases, with 28 bases lying between them. Germline CDR1 and CDR2: SGHDT and YYEEEE.

The chain carries TRBV29-1 and TRBJ1-4, with TRBD1 matching over 10 bases. CDR1 and CDR2 (germline): SQVTM, ANQGSEA. The CDR3 contains 14 residues. Trimming removed 5 bases from V and 8 bases from J; junction bases left unmatched: 8. Written as DNA, the CDR3 is TGCAGCGTTTCATCGGACAGGGGGTCCGAAAAACTGTTTTTT. It specifies CSVSSDRGSEKLFF.